The rows below give T cell receptor beta chains drawn from one sample of a study of T cell responses to AZD1222 COVID-19 vaccine. Profiling relied on immunoSEQ multiplex PCR, and the TCRdb table lists in-frame clones only, not all of them. The repertoire has 150,000 or so clones, just over 90% of them found once; the top ten carry about 1.9%. The starting material was peripheral blood, obtained on day 0 of AZD1222 vaccination. The receptors were gathered from an adult in good health. The CDR3 runs from the conserved cysteine through the conserved F or W.

J gene,V gene,CDR3 protein
TRBJ1-2,TRBV6-6,CASSTTVYGYTF
TRBJ1-5,TRBV2,CASSERGPQPQHF
TRBJ1-2,TRBV10-3,CAIREGAGEDYGYTF
TRBJ2-3,TRBV6-5,CASRRQGRTDTQYF
TRBJ1-4,TRBV5-1,CASSSWIGEKLFF
TRBJ2-3,TRBV19,CASSIGDTQYF
TRBJ1-2,TRBV12-3/TRBV12-4,CASSPLQSYGYTF
TRBJ2-5,TRBV19,CASSGGLAGNDQETQYF
TRBJ1-1,TRBV10-3,CAIRDGQAGSTEAFF
TRBJ2-7,TRBV3-1/TRBV3-2,CASSQDGPTGGLPSEQYF
TRBJ1-5,TRBV6-1,CASSEVGTGGHQPQHF
TRBJ2-1,TRBV4-2,CASSQVLAAHNEQFF
TRBJ1-1,TRBV11-2,CASSLDPEMNTEAFF
TRBJ2-2,TRBV3-1/TRBV3-2,CASSQGGGELFF
TRBJ2-3,TRBV7-2,CASSFGGGRDTQYF
TRBJ2-1,TRBV5-1,CASSLEQGMYNEQFF
TRBJ2-5,TRBV6-5,CASTGGQRQETQYF
TRBJ2-3,TRBV27,CASSLSTSTDTQYF
TRBJ1-2,TRBV12-3/TRBV12-4,CASSFQVEGYTF
TRBJ1-2,TRBV25-1,CASSEFSAASYTF
TRBJ2-5,TRBV18,CASSLDSPKETQYF
TRBJ2-1,TRBV5-1,CASSLVLGNNEQFF
TRBJ1-2,TRBV4-3,CASSPQGAAGLYGYTF
TRBJ2-6,TRBV3-1/TRBV3-2,CASSHPGQGSGANVLTF
TRBJ2-7,TRBV28,CASRGPGPYEQYF
TRBJ2-2,TRBV2,CASSYQGVDTGELFF
TRBJ1-1,TRBV19,CASNLDRANTEAFF
TRBJ2-1,TRBV4-3,CASSPSAAGDYNEQFF